This T cell receptor (beta chain) originates from a study of blood T cell repertoires in COVID-19. Study context: In each case, the material was cDNA or gDNA derived from T cells, B-cell-depleted T cells, or PBMCs.

CDR3 size: 13 residues. Per germline, CDR1 SQVTM and CDR2 ANQGSEA. Trimming took 5 bases from V and 2 from J, leaving 12 bases between them. A few counts support this clone. How the authors handled the data: Cell counts per sample came from amplifying reference gene primers. Generated by immunoSEQ multiplex PCR, the TCRdb table keeps only in-frame clones and is missing some. The V and J calls and clone size are taken from that table; D and trimming were inferred from the DNA. This sample yields about 85,000 clones, of which more than 80% are seen a single time; under 15% belongs to the top ten. This sequence originates from a human donor in a cohort sampled during active COVID-19. The specimen sequenced was peripheral blood. The chain combines TRBV29-1 with TRBJ1-1; tentatively, D is TRBD1 (6 bases). CDR3 amino acids: CSVHRGINTEAFF. CDR3 bases: TGCAGCGTTCATAGGGGGATAAACACTGAAGCTTTCTTT.